The source of this TCR beta chain is a study of beta chain features in type 1 diabetes (dated by TCRdb to about 2018). Describing the broader study: Mean age, gender distribution, total cell number and subset yield were not different between patients and healthy donors. Across all samples, about 110 million sorted cells were examined, and cell number per subset correlated strongly with RNA yield. In the study, recently diagnosed type 1 diabetes patients and matched healthy donors were compared on the TCRB repertoires of their sorted circulating CD4+ T cell subsets. Regulatory and stem cell-like memory subsets were obtained from only 8 patients and roughly eight healthy donors, while naive and central memory subsets were obtained from all 30 or so donors.

The High Capacity cDNA Reverse Transcription Kit was used to reverse transcribe all of the isolated RNA, meaning that expressed TCRB transcripts were what got sequenced. Deep immunoSEQ sequencing was applied to naive, central memory and regulatory T cell samples, giving an average of about 3.7 million total reads per sample. Sorted cells were lysed in RLT buffer, and RNA was extracted using DNase-treated RNeasy Micro or Mini kits according to cell number. Each cell subset was processed separately to prevent cross-contamination, with patient and healthy donor samples processed together. Using the immunoSEQ multiplex PCR, TCRB sequences were amplified from cDNA into 87-bp fragments spanning the CDR3 region. Sequencing of the amplicons was done on the Illumina HiSeq platform. In the authors' own workflow: Synthetic template baselines were used to correct PCR bias computationally, reads within Hamming distance 2 were collapsed, and singletons that could not be merged were discarded. Reads were aligned against IMGT to assign V, D and J genes, CDR3 length and insertions or deletions at six rearrangement sites. Within each subset, clonotype counts were normalized to the number of sorted cells before true diversity and Gini coefficients were calculated with the tcR R package. The overlap coefficient, calculated on TCRB nucleotide sequences, was used to quantify repertoire sharing. As a proxy for the pre-selection repertoire, out-of-frame TCRB sequences from naive cells were analyzed. TCRdb's version of the immuneACCESS table is confined to in-frame rearrangements and falls short of the full clone set. An unresolved V gene accounts for under half of the shortfall where checked; the remainder is of unknown origin. That table is the source of V, J and clone size, and D and trimming were worked out from the DNA. This sample is represented by 640,000 or so clones; over 12% of them were singletons. The top ten constitute less than 0.04% of the sample.

V is reduced by 0 bases and J by 7 bases, leaving a spacing of 10 bases between them. The germline V gene (reference sequence) sets CDR1 to GTSNPN and CDR2 to SVGIG. CDR3 length: 13 amino acids, cysteine to phenylalanine. Of the read, only the CDR3 DNA is kept; its 39 bases are in frame from base 1. Results and caveats for the whole study, not just this receptor: A moderate but significant shortening of TCRB CDR3 length was observed in type 1 diabetes patients in all four CD4+ subsets. Because cDNA was sequenced instead of genomic DNA, activated cells with high expression could be over-represented, although the groups did not differ in activation or CD3 levels. The naive, central memory and regulatory TCRB repertoires appeared to resemble one another more closely among patients than among healthy donors. Because small numbers of individuals were included in the HLA sub-analyses, any influence of HLA type on TCRB rearrangement was left unresolved. At VDJ recombination sites, patients with type 1 diabetes made fewer insertions and deleted more nucleotides, a pattern implying thymic rearrangement abnormalities. Shorter templates might be favored by PCR, yet because patient and control samples were amplified and corrected together, any such skew would affect both groups equally.

A single peripheral blood draw of 90 to 150 mL on average was collected from each donor into heparinised tubes. A BD FACSAria II was used to sort naive, central memory, regulatory and stem cell-like memory CD4+ T cells with a panel that included CD45RO, CCR7, CD25, CD127, CD95 and CD27. Every sorted population had a purity above 95%. PBMCs were separated immediately by Lymphoprep density gradient centrifugation and were stained directly, without being cultured. So that batch effects would be minimized, each experiment stained and sorted samples in pairs, pairing one healthy donor with one patient. This clone has a handful of counts. What this receptor recognizes is not known. Within one base of it there is no much larger clone, and no base qualities were kept.

Sequenced material: naive CD4+ T cells from blood. The cell subset or site tag for this specimen amounts to: true naive CD4+ T cells. Here the chain combines TRBV30 and TRBJ2-1; no D segment can be confidently identified. The sequence came from a man younger than 35 with type 1 diabetes. The CDR3 region reads CAWSVLLANEQFF. In nucleotide form, the sequence is TGTGCCTGGAGTGTACTATTGGCGAATGAGCAGTTCTTC.